One T cell receptor (beta chain) is described in this entry. TCRdb keeps only in-frame clones here, not all; method: immunoSEQ multiplex PCR. The sample records hundreds of thousands of clones, approximately 85% being singletons. Per germline, CDR1 SGHDT and CDR2 YYEEEE. The CDR3 has 16 residues. After removal of 3 bases from V and 4 bases from J, the junction contained 9 bases not matched to a gene. The data are from a study of blood T cell repertoires in COVID-19. This sequence originates from a man aged 18 to 30 with active or convalescent COVID-19. This rearrangement joins TRBV5-6 to TRBJ2-3; 9 bases line up with TRBD2. Input material: peripheral blood. CDR3 DNA sequence: TGTGCCAGCAGCTGGGGGACTAGCACTTTCTCAGATACGCAGTATTTT. Its protein product is CASSWGTSTFSDTQYF.